This TCR beta chain was profiled in a study of Graves' ophthalmopathy and Graves' hyperthyroidism. Study information: Ophthalmopathy not arising within 18 months of follow-up defined hyperthyroidism as stable.

This clonotype has just a few counts. What it binds is unknown. Germline V gene lookup returns CDR1 LNHDA and CDR2 SQIVND (reference sequence). Between the trimmed V and J ends, which lost 5 bases and 4 bases, there was a span of 12 bases. CDR3 length equals 14 residues. Study-wide results and limits: Its predictions of ophthalmopathy progression gave the model 55% to 71% sensitivity and approximately 72% specificity. A 13-signature model separated ophthalmopathy from stable hyperthyroidism, reaching 85% to 90% sensitivity and roughly 81% specificity cross-validated.

The TCR beta CDR3 regions underwent amplification from RNA transcripts. RT-PCR was first run with HTBI primers, then multiplex PCR in a second round. TCRdb recomputed calls from the multiplex PCR reads with MiXCR, one row per CDR3 protein. The sample includes 900,000 to 1,200,000 distinct CDR3 sequences, roughly 35% of them seen just once. The TCR was taken from an adult man with Graves' hyperthyroidism. Sample: peripheral blood or thyroid tissue (not recorded which). The rearrangement uses TRBV19 and TRBJ1-3; D might be TRBD1 (6 bases). The CDR3: CASSPGDAGNTIYF. The CDR3 DNA reads TGTGCCAGTAGTCCAGGGGACGCCGGAAACACCATATATTTT.